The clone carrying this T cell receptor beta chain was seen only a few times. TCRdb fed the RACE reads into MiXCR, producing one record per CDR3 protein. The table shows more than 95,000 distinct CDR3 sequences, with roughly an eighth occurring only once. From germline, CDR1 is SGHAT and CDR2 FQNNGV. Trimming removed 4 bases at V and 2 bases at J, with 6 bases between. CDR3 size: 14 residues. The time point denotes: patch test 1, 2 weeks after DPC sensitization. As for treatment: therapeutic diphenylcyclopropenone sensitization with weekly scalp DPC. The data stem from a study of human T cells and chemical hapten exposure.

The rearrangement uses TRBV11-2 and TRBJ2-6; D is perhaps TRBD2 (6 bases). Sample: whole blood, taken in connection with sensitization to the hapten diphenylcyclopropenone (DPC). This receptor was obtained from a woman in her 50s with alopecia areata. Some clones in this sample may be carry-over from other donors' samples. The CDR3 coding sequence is TGTGCCAGCAGCTCTAGCGCTGGGGCCAACGTCCTGACTTTC. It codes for CASSSSAGANVLTF.